What follows is one T cell receptor (beta chain) and its context. TRB was amplified from about 250 ng of peripheral blood genomic DNA per sample. The CDR3 has 15 amino acids. Per germline, CDR1 SGHDT and CDR2 YYEEEE. The record originates from a study of T cell clusters in autoimmune cytopenias. TRB rearrangements were amplified by touch-down multiplex PCR with mixed TRB-A/B primers. TCRdb reprocessed the multiplex PCR reads and stores each CDR3 protein as one record, lacking DNA. This sample lists more than 9,000 distinct CDR3 sequences; its ten largest clones have 3.3%. These data were also reused for a study on T cell repertoires in aging, cancer and after chemotherapy. That paper notes: Healthy donors lost TCR diversity with age mainly through richness, cancer patients through richness and evenness. Across the chemotherapy interval, each cancer cohort showed higher median generation probability, suggesting thymic rebound.

Sequencing used peripheral blood. This sequence was found in a human donor in good health. The chain recombines TRBV5-6 with TRBJ2-1; TCRdb names TRBD2, which stays unverified in the absence of DNA. The CDR3 sequence is CASSRTSGGPNEQFF. The full variable domain, rest sourced from reference TRBV5-6 and TRBJ2-1, is DAGVTQSPTHLIKTRGQQVTLRCSPKSGHDTVSWYQQALGQGPQFIFQYYEEEERQRGNFPDRFSGHQFPNYSSELNVNALLLGDSALYLCASSRTSGGPNEQFFGPGTRLTVL.